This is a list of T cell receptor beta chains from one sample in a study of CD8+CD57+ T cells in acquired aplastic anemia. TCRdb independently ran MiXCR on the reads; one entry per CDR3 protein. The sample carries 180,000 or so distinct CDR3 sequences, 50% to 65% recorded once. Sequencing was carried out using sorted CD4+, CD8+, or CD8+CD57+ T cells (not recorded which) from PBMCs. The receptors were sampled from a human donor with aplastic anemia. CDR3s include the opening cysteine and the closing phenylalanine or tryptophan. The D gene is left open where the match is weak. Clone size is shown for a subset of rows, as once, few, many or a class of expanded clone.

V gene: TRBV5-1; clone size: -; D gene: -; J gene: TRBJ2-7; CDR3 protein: CASSFPGDYEQYF; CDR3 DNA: TGCGCCAGCAGCTTTCCCGGGGACTACGAGCAGTACTTC
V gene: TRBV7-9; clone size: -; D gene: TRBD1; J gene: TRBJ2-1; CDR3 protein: CASSSGTGGRNEQFF; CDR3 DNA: TGTGCCAGCAGCTCCGGGACAGGGGGCCGCAATGAGCAGTTCTTC
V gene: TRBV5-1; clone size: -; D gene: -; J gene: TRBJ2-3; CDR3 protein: CASSLGWDSTDTQYF; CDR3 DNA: TGCGCCAGCAGCTTGGGGTGGGACAGCACAGATACGCAGTATTTT
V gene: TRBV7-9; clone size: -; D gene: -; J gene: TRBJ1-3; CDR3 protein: CASSRWGGDNTEAF; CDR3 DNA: TGTGCCAGCAGCCGTTGGGGAGGGGATAACACTGAAGCTTTT
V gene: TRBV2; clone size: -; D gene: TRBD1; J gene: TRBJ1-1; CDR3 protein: CASTRDRMNTEAFF; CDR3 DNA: TGTGCCAGCACCCGGGACAGAATGAACACTGAAGCTTTCTTT
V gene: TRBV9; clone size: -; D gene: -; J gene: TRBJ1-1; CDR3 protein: CASSVGFTEAFF; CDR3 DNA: TGTGCCAGCAGCGTAGGGTTTACTGAAGCTTTCTTT
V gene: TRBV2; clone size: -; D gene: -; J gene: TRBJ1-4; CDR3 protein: CASSLNRPDRLNEKLFF; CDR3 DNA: TGTGCCAGCAGCCTAAACCGACCCGACAGGCTAAATGAAAAACTGTTTTTT
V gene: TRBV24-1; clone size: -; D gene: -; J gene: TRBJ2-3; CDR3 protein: CATSDSAFTDTQYF; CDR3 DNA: TGTGCCACCAGTGATTCAGCCTTTACAGATACGCAGTATTTT
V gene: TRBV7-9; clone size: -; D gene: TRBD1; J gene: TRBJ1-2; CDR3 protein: CASSFRGQGVYSGYGYTF; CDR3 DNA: TGTGCCAGCAGCTTTAGGGGACAGGGGGTTTATTCCGGCTATGGCTACACCTTC
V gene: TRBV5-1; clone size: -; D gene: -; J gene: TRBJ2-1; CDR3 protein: CASSLIGNNEQFF; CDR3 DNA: TGCGCCAGCAGCTTAATAGGGAACAATGAGCAGTTCTTC
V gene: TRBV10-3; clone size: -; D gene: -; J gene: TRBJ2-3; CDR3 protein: CAISEPSLSTDTQYF; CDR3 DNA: TGTGCCATCAGTGAGCCTAGCCTTAGCACAGATACGCAGTATTTT
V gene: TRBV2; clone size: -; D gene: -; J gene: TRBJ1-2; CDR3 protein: CASSFGLADTYGYTF; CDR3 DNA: TGTGCCAGCAGCTTTGGACTAGCGGACACTTATGGCTACACCTTC
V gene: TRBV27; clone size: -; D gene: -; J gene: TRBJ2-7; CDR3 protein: CASSLSDDYEQYF; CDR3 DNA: TGTGCCAGCAGTTTATCGGATGACTACGAGCAGTACTTC
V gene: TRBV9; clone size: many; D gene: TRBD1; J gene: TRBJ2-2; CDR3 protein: CASTVQGAGGELFF; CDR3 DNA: TGTGCCAGCACCGTACAGGGGGCTGGCGGGGAGCTGTTTTTT
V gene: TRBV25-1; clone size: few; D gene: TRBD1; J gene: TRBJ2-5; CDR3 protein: CASSLRDSRETQYF; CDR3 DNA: TGTGCCAGCAGTCTACGGGACAGTAGAGAGACCCAGTACTTC
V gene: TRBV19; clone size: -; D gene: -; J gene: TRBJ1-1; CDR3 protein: CASSIVGENTEAFF; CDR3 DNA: TGTGCCAGTAGTATAGTCGGCGAGAACACTGAAGCTTTCTTT
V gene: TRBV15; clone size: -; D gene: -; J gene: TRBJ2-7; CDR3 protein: CATSVGSWDEQYF; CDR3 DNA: TGTGCCACCAGCGTGGGATCTTGGGACGAGCAGTACTTC
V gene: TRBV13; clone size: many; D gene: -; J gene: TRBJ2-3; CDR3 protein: CASSLGARGSTDTQYF; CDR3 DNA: TGTGCCAGCAGCTTAGGCGCGCGGGGATCTACAGATACGCAGTATTTT
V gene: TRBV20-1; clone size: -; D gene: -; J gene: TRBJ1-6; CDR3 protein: CSARDGRSVNSPLHF; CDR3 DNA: TGCAGTGCTAGAGATGGTCGGAGTGTAAATTCACCCCTCCACTTT
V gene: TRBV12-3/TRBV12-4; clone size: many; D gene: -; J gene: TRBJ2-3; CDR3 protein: CASSSGGITDTQYF; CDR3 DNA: TGTGCCAGCAGTTCTGGGGGGATCACAGATACGCAGTATTTT
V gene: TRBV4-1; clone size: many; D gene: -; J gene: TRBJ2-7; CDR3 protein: CASSLRDSTGSEQYF; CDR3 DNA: TGCGCCAGCAGCCTCCGGGACTCCACAGGGTCCGAGCAGTACTTC
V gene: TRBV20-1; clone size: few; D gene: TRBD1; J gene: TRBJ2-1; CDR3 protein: CSASGTGGFEQFF; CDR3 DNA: TGCAGTGCTAGTGGGACAGGGGGCTTTGAGCAGTTCTTC
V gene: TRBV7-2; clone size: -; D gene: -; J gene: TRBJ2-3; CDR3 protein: CASRPQVMGDTQYF; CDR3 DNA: TGTGCCAGCAGGCCCCAGGTCATGGGAGATACGCAGTATTTT
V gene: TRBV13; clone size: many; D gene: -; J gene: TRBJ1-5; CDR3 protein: CASSFGGEPQHF; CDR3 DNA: TGTGCCAGCAGCTTTGGGGGCGAGCCCCAGCATTTT
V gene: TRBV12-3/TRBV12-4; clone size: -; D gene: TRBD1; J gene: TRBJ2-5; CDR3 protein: CASSPTGTGEVETQYF; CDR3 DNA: TGTGCCAGCAGTCCGACCGGGACAGGGGAGGTGGAGACCCAGTACTTC
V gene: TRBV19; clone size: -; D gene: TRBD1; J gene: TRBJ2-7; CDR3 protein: CASSTRRGQGQYF; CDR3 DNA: TGTGCCAGTAGTACAAGGAGAGGACAGGGGCAGTACTTC
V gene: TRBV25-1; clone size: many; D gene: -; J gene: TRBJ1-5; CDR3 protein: CASSAPGGMDNQPQHF; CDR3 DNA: TGTGCCAGCAGTGCCCCGGGGGGAATGGACAATCAGCCCCAGCATTTT
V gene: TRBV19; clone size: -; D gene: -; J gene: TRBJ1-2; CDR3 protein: CASSNREVVSYGYTF; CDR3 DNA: TGTGCCAGTAGTAACAGGGAAGTGGTGAGCTATGGCTACACCTTC
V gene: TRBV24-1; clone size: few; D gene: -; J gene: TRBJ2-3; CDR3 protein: CATSDSLGVGDTQYF; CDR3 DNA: TGTGCCACCAGTGATTCCCTGGGAGTGGGGGATACGCAGTATTTT
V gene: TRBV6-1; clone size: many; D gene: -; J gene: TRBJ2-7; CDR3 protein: CATESGVTYEQYF; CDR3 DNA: TGTGCCACTGAATCAGGGGTGACCTACGAGCAGTACTTC
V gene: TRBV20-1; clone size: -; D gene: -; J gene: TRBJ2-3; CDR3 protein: CSARGWPSVDTQYF; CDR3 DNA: TGCAGTGCTAGGGGGTGGCCCTCCGTGGATACGCAGTATTTT
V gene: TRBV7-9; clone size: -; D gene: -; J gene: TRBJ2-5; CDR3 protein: CASSLVGSPETQYF; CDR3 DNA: TGTGCCAGCAGCTTAGTCGGCTCCCCGGAGACCCAGTACTTC
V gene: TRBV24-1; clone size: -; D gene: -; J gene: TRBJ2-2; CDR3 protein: CATSDPVRGRGGELFF; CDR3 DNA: TGTGCCACCAGTGACCCTGTCAGGGGACGTGGCGGGGAGCTGTTTTTT
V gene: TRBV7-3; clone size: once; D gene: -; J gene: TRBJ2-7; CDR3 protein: CASFRTEFKWVLYEQYF; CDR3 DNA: TGTGCCAGCTTTAGGACGGAGTTCAAGTGGGTCCTCTACGAGCAGTACTTC
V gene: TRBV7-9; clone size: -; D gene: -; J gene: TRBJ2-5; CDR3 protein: CASSSQGWETQYF; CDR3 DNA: TGTGCCAGCAGTTCTCAGGGGTGGGAGACCCAGTACTTC
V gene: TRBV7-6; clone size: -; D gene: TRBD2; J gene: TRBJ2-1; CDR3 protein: CASTQAGGGEQFF; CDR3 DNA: TGTGCCAGCACTCAAGCGGGAGGGGGTGAGCAGTTCTTC
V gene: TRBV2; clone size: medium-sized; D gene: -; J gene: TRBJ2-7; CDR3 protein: CASSEAGTRDGYEQYF; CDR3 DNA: TGTGCCAGCAGTGAAGCGGGAACTAGGGACGGCTACGAGCAGTACTTC
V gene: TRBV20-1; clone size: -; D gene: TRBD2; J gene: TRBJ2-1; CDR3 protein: CSARHVDVGTGGHNEQFF; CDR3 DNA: TGCAGTGCTAGACATGTTGATGTCGGGACGGGAGGCCACAATGAGCAGTTCTTC
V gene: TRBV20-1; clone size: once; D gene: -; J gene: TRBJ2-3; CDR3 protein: CSARVSGTDTQYF; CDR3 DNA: TGCAGTGCTAGGGTTAGCGGCACAGATACGCAGTATTTT
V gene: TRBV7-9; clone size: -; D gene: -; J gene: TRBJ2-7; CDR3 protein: CASSWPEGETSYEQYF; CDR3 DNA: TGTGCCAGCAGCTGGCCCGAGGGGGAGACCTCCTACGAGCAGTACTTC
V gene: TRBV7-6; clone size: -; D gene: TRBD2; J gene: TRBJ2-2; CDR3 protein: CASSSGLAGELFF; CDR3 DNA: TGTGCCAGCAGTTCTGGACTAGCCGGGGAGCTGTTTTTT
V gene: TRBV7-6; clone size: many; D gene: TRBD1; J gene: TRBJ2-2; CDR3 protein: CASSRAPDRGPAGELFF; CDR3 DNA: TGTGCCAGCAGCCGCGCCCCTGACAGGGGGCCGGCCGGGGAGCTGTTTTTT
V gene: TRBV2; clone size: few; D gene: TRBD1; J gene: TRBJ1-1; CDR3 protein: CASSVRDSANTEAFF; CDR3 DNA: TGTGCCAGCAGTGTGAGGGACAGCGCGAACACTGAAGCTTTCTTT
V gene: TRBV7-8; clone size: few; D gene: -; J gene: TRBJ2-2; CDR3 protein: CASSSLRVDPNTGELFF; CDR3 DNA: TGTGCCAGCAGTTCGCTACGGGTGGACCCGAACACCGGGGAGCTGTTTTTT
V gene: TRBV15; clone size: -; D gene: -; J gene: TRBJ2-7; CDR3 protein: CATSRDAVYEQYF; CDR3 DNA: TGTGCCACCAGCAGAGACGCGGTCTACGAGCAGTACTTC
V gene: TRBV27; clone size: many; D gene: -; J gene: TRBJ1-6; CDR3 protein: CASSLQGLGNSPLHF; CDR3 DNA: TGTGCCAGCAGCCTACAGGGTCTGGGGAATTCACCCCTCCACTTT
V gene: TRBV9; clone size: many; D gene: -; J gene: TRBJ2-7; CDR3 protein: CASSVGGRREQYF; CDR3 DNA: TGTGCCAGCAGCGTAGGGGGGAGGAGGGAGCAGTACTTC
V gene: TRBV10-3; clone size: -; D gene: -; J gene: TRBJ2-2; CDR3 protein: CASSLSIITGELFF; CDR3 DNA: TGTGCCAGCAGTTTATCGATTATTACCGGGGAGCTGTTTTTT
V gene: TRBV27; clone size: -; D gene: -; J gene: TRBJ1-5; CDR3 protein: CASSLDRKVQPQHF; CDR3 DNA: TGTGCCAGCAGTTTGGACAGAAAGGTCCAGCCCCAGCATTTT
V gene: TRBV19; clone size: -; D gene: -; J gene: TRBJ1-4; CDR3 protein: CASSIQSANEKLFF; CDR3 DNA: TGTGCCAGTAGTATCCAGTCGGCTAATGAAAAACTGTTTTTT
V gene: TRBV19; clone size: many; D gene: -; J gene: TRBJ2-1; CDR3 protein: CAPRVAPRNEQFF; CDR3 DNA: TGTGCCCCCCGGGTAGCGCCGCGTAATGAGCAGTTCTTC
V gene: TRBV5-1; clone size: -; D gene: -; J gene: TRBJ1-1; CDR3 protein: CASSLWETVTDEAFF; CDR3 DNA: TGCGCCAGCAGCTTGTGGGAGACAGTGACTGATGAAGCTTTCTTT